This TCR beta chain comes out of a study of OX40 agonist ivuxolimab in advanced cancers. Overall study context: Dose-escalation patients were diagnosed with hepatocellular carcinoma, melanoma, renal cell cancer or head and neck cancer. Prior anti-PD-1, anti-PD-L1 or anti-CTLA-4 therapy did not bar entry, and approximately 40% had some. Findings of the study overall: Relative to CD4+ cells, CD8+ T cells on average had more expanded clones. At doses 0.1 to 3.0 mg/kg, CD4+ and CD8+ clones expanded.

In regard to this clone: The antigen remains unidentified.

V shed 5 bases, J shed 0 bases, and the junction held 7 bases outside the gene matches. The V gene's germline CDR1 is MNHEY and CDR2 SMNVEV (reference sequence). The CDR3 extends over 16 amino acids. Profiling relied on immunoSEQ multiplex PCR, and the TCRdb table lists in-frame clones only, not all of them. The data show about 94,000 clones, around 86% seen once. This chain connects TRBV27 to TRBJ1-3; 7 bases map to TRBD1. The sequence was collected from an adult with an advanced solid tumor such as melanoma, head and neck, liver or kidney cancer. The sample in question was CD4+ or CD8+ T cells sorted from blood, obtained in a trial of the OX40 agonist ivuxolimab. The CDR3 DNA reads as TGTGCCAGCAGTCCGACCCCAGGGGGCTCTGGAAACACCATATATTTT. As protein: CASSPTPGGSGNTIYF.